This T cell receptor (beta chain) was documented in a study of cytomegalovirus exposure and HLA in healthy donors (dated by TCRdb to 2016 to 2017). About the study as a whole: In an earlier analysis of around 540 of the donors, around 290 Gb of sequence data and some 120 million unique TCR beta sequences from 180 million or so T cells were reported. An early release that covered about 640 HLA-typed donors contained approximately 320 gigabases of sequencing data and tens of millions of unique TCR sequences. Of the approximately 370 genotyped donors, 81% were placed in the genetic ancestry cluster associated with self-reported Caucasian donors. The study aimed to test whether cataloging public T cell receptors could reveal signatures of past pathogen exposure. The study profiled the T cell repertoires of approximately 700 subjects by immunosequencing and related them to cytomegalovirus serostatus. Besides the first cohort of roughly 640 subjects, a separate validation cohort made up of some 110 different subjects was used. High-throughput TCR immunosequencing, statistical association of individual TCRs with disease status, and machine learning were combined to predict cytomegalovirus infection status. In a later analysis, previously published TCR beta repertoires from 550 to 750 donors were re-analyzed and high-resolution HLA genotyping was added so that TCR occurrence patterns could be studied. The later analysis used no new phenotypic data to find candidate immune exposures, relying instead on TCR beta sequences and their occurrence across donors. An earlier analysis of more than 450 of the donors used high-throughput TCR beta sequencing to judge whether each TCR beta V gene segment behaved as functional or pseudogenic. Donor age, sex, ethnicity and CMV serostatus were collected together with the repertoire data. A later genetic analysis used genome-wide SNP genotypes for about 65% of the 666 donors, treating that subset as a discovery cohort. All discovery cohort repertoires had been generated on a single sequencing platform. HLA typing covered class I and class II loci at four-digit resolution. The number of typed donors differed by locus: about 620-630 for A, B, C, DRB1 and DQB1; 500 to 550 for DQA1; approximately 600 for DPA1; and about 450 for DPB1. Several DR-DQ haplotypes were treated as single units for association and clustering because of strong linkage in the cohort. Among some 400 genotyped donors of the cohort, an average of approximately 200,000 unique TCR beta nucleotide sequences was sequenced per donor, of which about 18% were non-productive. What the research found in general, with its limitations: For the cohort, immune exposure information was limited to CMV serostatus. Compared with equally common non-associated chains, HLA-associated TCR beta chains in a later analysis were more clonally expanded and had lower generation probabilities. An earlier analysis of 587 of the donors showed that most TCR beta V segments appeared in productive rearrangements either about 90% or about 30% of the time, which broadly matched IMGT annotations. Most TCR sequences were observed very rarely across donors, whereas some public TCRs were present in many individuals. Roughly uniform sequencing depth across donors was assumed in presence/absence analyses, although this assumption may not hold. An association between a missense DCLRE1C variant and V-gene and J-gene trimming of TCR beta chains was found in a later genetic analysis and replicated in an independent cohort. According to a later analysis, most CMV-associated TCR beta chains appeared to be HLA-restricted, and the HLA associations seemed to be driven largely by CMV exposure. In a later genetic analysis, fewer N-insertions in productive TCRs were reported among donors in an Asian-associated ancestry cluster than the approximately 710-donor mean. Only TCR beta chains were sequenced in this cohort, and the absence of alpha or paired-chain data limited detectable features. In vitro tests confirmed that a few of the cytomegalovirus-associated TCR beta chains recognize cytomegalovirus antigens. According to a later analysis, parvovirus B19, influenza, CMV and Epstein-Barr virus appeared linked to several top co-occurrence clusters. The study gave a list of about 160 TCR beta chains associated with cytomegalovirus. Because counts were too low, seventeen rarely observed V segments, including chromosome 9 orphons, were left out of the earlier analysis of some 640 of the donors. When HLA alleles, especially DR and DQ, strongly co-occurred, TCR associations were difficult to assign to individual alleles. Because the 87-base-pair reads could not distinguish some IMGT-functional V segments, including TRBV6-2 and TRBV6-3, those segments were excluded. Cytomegalovirus status was reported to be diagnosed by the classifier with high specificity and sensitivity in both the original and validation cohorts. A later analysis associated some 17,000 TCR beta sequences with specific HLA alleles at a false discovery rate of 0.05. Because some donors lacked HLA typing at each locus, the association tests relied only on the typed subset. The authors suggested that the approach could potentially be extended to other disease states and immunological phenotypes. A further reported finding was that TCR beta sequences accurately predicted the HLA-A and HLA-B alleles for most subjects in the first cohort. In a later analysis, the rate of TCR association differed among HLA loci, with DRB1 alleles having the most associated TCRs and HLA-C alleles having the fewest. Linkage disequilibrium might explain the correlated functional status among segregating V segments, but an unknown experimental factor could not be excluded. The sequencing pipeline was judged likely to have produced a cluster of highly shared sequence variants as a technical artifact.

Taken from the germline V gene, the CDR1 and CDR2 loops are MNHNS and SASEGT. The V and J ends are trimmed by 4 bases and 7 bases, leaving 14 bases between them. Measured from the cysteine to the phenylalanine, the CDR3 is 14 residues long. Only the CDR3 part of the read is kept: 42 bases, read in frame from the first base. Library creation used the immunoSEQ multiplex PCR assay. For the multiplex PCR, a mixture combining 60 forward primers for TCR Vbeta segments and 13 reverse primers for TCR Jbeta segments was used. The CDR3 region of rearranged TCR beta genes was amplified from genomic DNA with a multiplex PCR assay. Amplified TCR beta libraries were sequenced as 87-base-pair reads on the Illumina HiSeq System. Per the original workflow: A later analysis counted approximately 84 million unique TCR beta chains across the 700 or so repertoires, and some 11 million of these chains were shared by at least two donors. To remove PCR and sequencing errors, raw reads were error-corrected and collapsed into unique sequences using a nearest-neighbor algorithm that merged closely related sequences. Alignment of CDR3 sequences to IMGT reference sequences was used to assign V, D and J gene segments. For a sequence to be retained, a match of at least six nucleotides to both a V gene segment and a J gene segment was required. Rearrangements were classified as productive when the CDR3 lacked stop codons and remained in frame with V and J, and all other rearrangements were classified as non-productive. Following IMGT convention, CDR3 was defined as the stretch from the second conserved V-encoded cysteine to the conserved J-encoded phenylalanine. The earlier analysis of about 570 of the donors excluded any sequence lacking an unambiguous match to a single V gene segment. In an earlier analysis of a few hundred of the donors, V segments were called functional above 56.7% productive rearrangements and were called segregating when the between-donor standard deviation exceeded 5%. To diagnose cytomegalovirus status from the catalog of TCR beta chain sequences, a statistical classification framework was built. In a later analysis, V and J genes were assigned by comparing TCR nucleotide sequences against IMGT/GENE-DB human TR gene sequences. The TCRdist pipeline was used in a later analysis to assign CDR3 sequences and most-parsimonious VDJ recombination scenarios. A later analysis defined each TCR beta chain by its CDR3 amino acid sequence plus V-gene family, and excluded reads lacking a unique V-gene family. A later analysis removed 550 to 700 highly shared, low-generation-probability nucleotide sequences to deal with suspected cross-contamination and a sequencing artifact. In a later analysis, a clonal expansion index was calculated for each public chain from normalized within-repertoire ranks of inferred template counts. Generation probabilities in a later analysis came from a VDJ recombination model fitted to out-of-frame rearrangements, and those results were checked against IGoR. Hypergeometric tests were used in a later analysis to score TCR-TCR, TCR-HLA and TCR-CMV co-occurrence, with a repertoire-size bias correction applied to the TCR pairs. To estimate false discovery rates, a later analysis permuted the HLA or CMV assignments 20 times. In a later analysis, co-occurring TCRs were grouped with DBSCAN, and TCRdist sequence similarity was added when clustering was performed within HLA-allele-positive subsets. Repertoires with fewer than 30,000 or more than 120,000 public chains were left out of co-occurrence clustering, as were five repertoires with anomalous nucleotide sharing. TCRdb retrieved this table from immuneACCESS and kept in-frame rearrangements only. Not all clones are present; in checked studies, unresolved V genes account for under half, and no reason is known for the remainder. V, J and clone size are those of that table, while D and trimming were read from the DNA. Across this sample there are roughly 130,000 clones, with approximately 80% seen only once. Approximately 0.97% of the sample rests with the top ten.

On this clone itself: What antigen it recognizes has not been identified. No qualities accompany the bases; no much larger clone lies one base away.

In total, around 600 healthy bone marrow donors made up the cohort. At the time of sampling, every cohort member was nominally healthy, though immune exposures that went unrecorded were likely present. Of the 666 cohort members, 289 had positive CMV serostatus and roughly 350 had negative CMV serostatus, and CMV serostatus was not recorded for the donor. Each donor provided a peripheral blood sample, and peripheral blood mononuclear cells were used for TCR beta sequencing. The Qiagen DNeasy Blood Extraction Kit was used to extract genomic DNA from the blood cell samples. This clonotype was obtained from a human donor in good health. The chain is assembled from TRBV6-1 and TRBJ2-1; TRBD2 is a weak D gene call, 6 bases matching. Sequenced sample: PBMCs. The sequenced DNA: TGTGCCAGCAGTGTGGAGGGTTTTGGGAATGAGCAGTTCTTC. Its amino acids are CASSVEGFGNEQFF.